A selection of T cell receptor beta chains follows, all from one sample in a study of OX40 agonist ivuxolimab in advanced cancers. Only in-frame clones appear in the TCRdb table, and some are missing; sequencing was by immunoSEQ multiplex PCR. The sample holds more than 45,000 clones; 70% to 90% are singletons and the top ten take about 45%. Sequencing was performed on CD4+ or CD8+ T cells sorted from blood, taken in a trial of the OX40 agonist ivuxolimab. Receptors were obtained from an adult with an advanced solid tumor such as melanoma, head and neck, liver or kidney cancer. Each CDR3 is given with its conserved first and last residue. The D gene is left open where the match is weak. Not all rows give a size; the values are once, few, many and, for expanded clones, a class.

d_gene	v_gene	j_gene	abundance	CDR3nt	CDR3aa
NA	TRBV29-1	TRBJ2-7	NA	TGCAGCGTTGAGACGGTGGGAGACTACGAGCAGTACTTC	CSVETVGDYEQYF
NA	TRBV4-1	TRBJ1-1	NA	TGCGCCAGCAGCCAAGACCCAGGAGCCCCTGAAGCTTTCTTT	CASSQDPGAPEAFF
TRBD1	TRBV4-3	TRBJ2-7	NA	TGCGCCAGCAGCCACTCCGGGACAGGGGGAACCTACGAGCAGTACTTC	CASSHSGTGGTYEQYF
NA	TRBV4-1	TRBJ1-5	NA	TGCGCCAGCAGCCAAGCCCGCGGATCCATCAATCAGCCCCAGCATTTT	CASSQARGSINQPQHF
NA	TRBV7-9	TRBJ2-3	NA	TGTGCCAGCCTGAACCCAAGGATCGTCGCAGATACGCAGTATTTT	CASLNPRIVADTQYF
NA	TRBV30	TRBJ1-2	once	TGTGCCTGGAGTGTACGGGGGGGTTTGGAGAGGAGGGCGGATCATGGCTACACCTTC	CAWSVRGGLERRADHGYTF
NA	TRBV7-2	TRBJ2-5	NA	TGTGCCAGCAGCTTACTTGAGACAAACCTCCAAGAGACCCAGTACTTC	CASSLLETNLQETQYF
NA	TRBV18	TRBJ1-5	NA	TGTGCCAGCTCACCACAGGGGACCGAGATCGTTCAGCCCCAGCATTTT	CASSPQGTEIVQPQHF
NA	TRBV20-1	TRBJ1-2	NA	TGCAGTGCCGCCCCCGGCTACACCTTC	CSAAPGYTF
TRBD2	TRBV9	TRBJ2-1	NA	TGTGCCAGCAGCGTAGAAGTAGCGGGGTCCCACGAGCAGTTCTTC	CASSVEVAGSHEQFF
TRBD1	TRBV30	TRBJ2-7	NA	TGTGCCACGGACAGGACCTACGAGCAGTACTTC	CATDRTYEQYF
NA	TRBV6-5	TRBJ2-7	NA	TGTGCCAGCAGCGAGACAGGAGCCTCCTACGAGCAGTACTTC	CASSETGASYEQYF
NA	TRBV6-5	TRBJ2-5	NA	TGTGCCAGCAGTTACTCCGAAGAGACCCAGTACTTC	CASSYSEETQYF
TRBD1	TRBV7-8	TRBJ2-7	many	TGTGCCAGCAGCTTATACGCCGGGACAGGCGCCTACGAGCAGTACTTC	CASSLYAGTGAYEQYF
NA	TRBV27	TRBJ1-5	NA	TGTGCCAGCAGTTTACAGCCGATTAGCAATCAGCCCCAGCATTTT	CASSLQPISNQPQHF
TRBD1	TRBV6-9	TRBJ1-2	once	TGTGCCAGCTCCAACCCCGGACAGGGGGCTTCATTC	CASSNPGQGASF
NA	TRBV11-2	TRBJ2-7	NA	TGTGCCAGCGCTTCCGGGCCAGGGGCCTACGAGCAGTACTTC	CASASGPGAYEQYF
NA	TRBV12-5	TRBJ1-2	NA	TGTGCTAGCCACCCTCAGGGTTCCGGCAATGGCTACACCTTC	CASHPQGSGNGYTF
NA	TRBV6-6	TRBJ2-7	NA	TGTGCCAGCTCGACAGGAACCTACGAGCAGTACTTC	CASSTGTYEQYF
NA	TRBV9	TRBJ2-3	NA	TGTGCCAGCAGCGTAGGGGAACAGGGGCGGGGACTCACAGATACGCAGTATTTT	CASSVGEQGRGLTDTQYF
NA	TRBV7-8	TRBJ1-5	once	TGTGCCAGCAGCTTAGATGAGGGGCAGCCCCAGCATTTT	CASSLDEGQPQHF
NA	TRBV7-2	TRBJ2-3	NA	TGTGCCAGCAGCTTAGAAGTCGTGGAGAGCACAGATACGCAGTATTTT	CASSLEVVESTDTQYF
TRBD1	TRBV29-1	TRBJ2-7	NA	TGCAGCGTTGAATGGGACAGGGGGCCTTACGAGCAGTACTTC	CSVEWDRGPYEQYF
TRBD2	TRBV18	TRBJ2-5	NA	TGTGCCAGCTCACCGCGTTCGGCGGGGGGGCAGAAGACCCAGTACTTC	CASSPRSAGGQKTQYF
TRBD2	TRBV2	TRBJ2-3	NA	TGTGCCAGCCTAGCGGGGGCAGATACGCAGTATTTT	CASLAGADTQYF
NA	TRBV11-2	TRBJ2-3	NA	TGTGCCAGCAGCCACGGGAGCTATACGCAGTATTTT	CASSHGSYTQYF
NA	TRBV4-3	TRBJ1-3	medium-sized	TGCGCCAGCAGCCAGTCCACAAGAAACTCTGGAAACACCATATATTTT	CASSQSTRNSGNTIYF
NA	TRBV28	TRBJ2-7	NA	TGTGCCAGCAGCGGGACGGATTTCTACGAGCAGTACTTC	CASSGTDFYEQYF
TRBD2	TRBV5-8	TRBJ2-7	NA	TGTGCCAGCAGCTTGGGGGGGGGATACGAGCAGTACTTC	CASSLGGGYEQYF
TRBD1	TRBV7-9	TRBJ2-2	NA	TGTGCCAGCATCCCAGGCAGGGGGACGAACACCGGGGAGCTGTTTTTT	CASIPGRGTNTGELFF
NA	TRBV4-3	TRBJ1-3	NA	TGCGCCAGCAGCCAAGACTACGTCTCTGGAAACACCATATATTTT	CASSQDYVSGNTIYF
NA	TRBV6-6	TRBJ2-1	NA	TGTGCCAGCAGTTACTCGATCTCCAATGAGCAGTTCTTC	CASSYSISNEQFF
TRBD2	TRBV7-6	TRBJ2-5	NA	TGTGCCAGCAGCTCCTTAGCGGGGGGGGAGACCCAGTACTTC	CASSSLAGGETQYF
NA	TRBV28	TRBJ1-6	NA	TGTGCCAGCAGTTCCCCCGGGGGAAGCTCCTATAATTCACCCCTCCACTTT	CASSSPGGSSYNSPLHF
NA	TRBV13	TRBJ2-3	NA	TGTGCCAGCAGCTTAGGACAGGGAGGGACAGATACGCAGTATTTT	CASSLGQGGTDTQYF
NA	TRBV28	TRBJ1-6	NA	TGTGCCAGCGGCCTAGGGAGCTCCTATAATTCACCCCTCCACTTT	CASGLGSSYNSPLHF
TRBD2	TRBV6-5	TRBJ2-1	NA	TGTGCCAGCAGTCCCGGGACTAGCTTCTTTGAGCAGTTCTTC	CASSPGTSFFEQFF
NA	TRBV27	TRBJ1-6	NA	TGTGCCAGCACCCCCGGGGGCGATTCACCCCTCCACTTT	CASTPGGDSPLHF
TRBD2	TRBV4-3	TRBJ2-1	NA	TGCGCCAGCAGCCAAGAACTAGCGGGGGCCTACAATGAGCAGTTCTTC	CASSQELAGAYNEQFF
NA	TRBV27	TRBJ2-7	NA	TGTGCCAGCAGTTGGCGGCAGGCGTACGAGCAGTACTTC	CASSWRQAYEQYF
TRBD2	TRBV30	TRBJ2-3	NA	TGTGCCTGGAGTCCCGGGACTAGAGATACGCAGTATTTT	CAWSPGTRDTQYF
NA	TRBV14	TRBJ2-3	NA	TGTGCCAGCAGCCGGGGGGCAGATACGCAGTATTTT	CASSRGADTQYF
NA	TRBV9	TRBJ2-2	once	TGTGCCAGCAGCGTAGAGACAGTCAGTGTAACCGGGGAGCTGTTTTTT	CASSVETVSVTGELFF
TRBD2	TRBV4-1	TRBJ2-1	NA	TGCGCCAGCAGCCAAGAAAGCGGGGCGCGCTACAATGAGCAGTTCTTC	CASSQESGARYNEQFF
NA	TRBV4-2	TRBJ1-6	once	TGTGCCAGCAGCCAAGATTCCGGCTATAATTCACCCCTCCACTTT	CASSQDSGYNSPLHF
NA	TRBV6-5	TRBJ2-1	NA	TGTGCCAGCACCCCTTCGGCCAGCTACAATGAGCAGTTCTTC	CASTPSASYNEQFF
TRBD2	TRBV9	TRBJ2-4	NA	TGTGCCAGCAGCTCCGGGACTAGCGGTACGGGGGACATTCAGTACTTC	CASSSGTSGTGDIQYF
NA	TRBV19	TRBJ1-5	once	TGTGCCAGTAGAGGTGAAGGGGAGGGCGATCAGCCCCAGCATTTT	CASRGEGEGDQPQHF
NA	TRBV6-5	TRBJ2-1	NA	TGTGCCAGCAGTTACTCGAGTCAGGGCAATGAGCAGTTCTTC	CASSYSSQGNEQFF
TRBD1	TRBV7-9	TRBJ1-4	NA	TGTGCCAGCAGCACCAACAGGGGTGCTAATGAAAAACTGTTTTTT	CASSTNRGANEKLFF
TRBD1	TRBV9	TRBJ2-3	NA	TGTGCCAGCAGCGTAGAGGGGGCGGTGGCAGATACGCAGTATTTT	CASSVEGAVADTQYF
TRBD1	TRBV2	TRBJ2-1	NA	TGTGCCAGCAGTGAATGGGGACAGGGTCTACAGTTCTTC	CASSEWGQGLQFF
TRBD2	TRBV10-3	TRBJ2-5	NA	TGTGCCATCAGTGAGTCGCTAGCGGGGGAACAAGAGACCCAGTACTTC	CAISESLAGEQETQYF
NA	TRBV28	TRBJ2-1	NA	TGTGCCAGCAGTTTGGCCAGCAGCTCCTACAATGAGCAGTTCTTC	CASSLASSSYNEQFF
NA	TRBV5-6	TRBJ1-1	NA	TGTGCCAGCAGCTTGGGGGCAGCCACTGAAGCTTTCTTT	CASSLGAATEAFF
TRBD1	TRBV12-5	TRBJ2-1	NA	TGTGCTAGTGCCAAGACAGGGAGCTCCTACAATGAGCAGTTCTTC	CASAKTGSSYNEQFF
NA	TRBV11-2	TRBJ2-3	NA	TGTGCCAGCAGCTTAGAGAGGGGAAGGGGCCGGGCAGATACGCAGTATTTT	CASSLERGRGRADTQYF
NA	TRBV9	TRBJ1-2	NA	TGTGCCAGCAGCGCTAGTCCTCGAGAGACCGATAACTATGGCTACACCTTC	CASSASPRETDNYGYTF
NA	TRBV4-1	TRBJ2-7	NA	TGCGCCAGCAGCCAAGAGGGGCGACAGGGAGGCTACGAGCAGTACTTC	CASSQEGRQGGYEQYF
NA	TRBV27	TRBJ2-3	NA	TGTGCCAGCGCCTTGAGGGAAGACACAGATACGCAGTATTTT	CASALREDTDTQYF